This passage covers 30 T cell receptor beta chains from one sample sequenced in a study of blood T cell repertoires in COVID-19. Assay used: immunoSEQ multiplex PCR; TCRdb lists only in-frame clones, some missing. The sample yields about 160,000 clones, roughly 88% seen once. Sequenced: PBMCs or T cells enriched from blood (not recorded which). The receptor set was obtained from a woman aged 45-59 years who had recovered from COVID-19.

The rearrangement links TRBV10-2 to TRBJ1-1, with 7 bases fitting TRBD1. The CDR3 contains 12 residues. Trimming at V came to 9 bases and at J to 6 bases, leaving 7 bases not matched to a gene. Germline V CDR1 and CDR2: WSHSY, SAAADI. The CDR3 region has the DNA TGCGCCAGTAGAGACAGGGCGGCTGAAGCTTTCTTT. Amino acid sequence: CASRDRAAEAFF.

The chain uses TRBV6-6 and TRBJ1-2; unclear D gene. The ends were cut back, 6 bases at V and 3 bases at J, with 11 bases in the middle. The CDR3 extends over 13 amino acids. Germline V lookup: CDR1 MNHNY, CDR2 SVGAGI (reference sequence). The DNA of the CDR3 is TGTGCCAGCAGCACCTACGAGGACTATGGCTACACCTTC. The encoded protein is CASSTYEDYGYTF.

V is TRBV5-1 and J is TRBJ1-1; weak D call: TRBD1 (5 bases). V was clipped by 2 bases and J by 8 bases, with 16 bases between them. Germline assignment: CDR1 SGHRS and CDR2 YFSETQ. This CDR3 contains 14 residues. The DNA of the CDR3 is TGCGCCAGCAGCTTTAGACAGCCCTCTAGGGAAGCTTTCTTT. Its translation is CASSFRQPSREAFF.

V usage is TRBV19 and J usage is TRBJ1-6; 7 bases are a match to TRBD1. Germline CDR1 reads LNHDA; CDR2 reads SQIVND (reference sequence). With 3 bases clipped from V and 7 bases from J, the junction kept 3 bases outside the gene matches. There are 14 residues in the CDR3. DNA for the CDR3: TGTGCCAGTAGTATCGGCAGGGGGAATTCACCCCTCCACTTT. Translating it yields CASSIGRGNSPLHF.

On this clone: The identical CDR3 is also encoded by other nucleotide sequences in the sample. The rearrangement links TRBV9 to TRBJ2-3; possible D gene TRBD2, 5 bases. The CDR3 consists of 14 residues. Germline CDR1 reads SGDLS; CDR2 reads YYNGEE. Trimming cost V 4 bases and J 3 bases, with 12 bases left between them. The CDR3 DNA reads TGTGCCAGCAGCCCTAGGCCGGGGACAGATACGCAGTATTTT. Translating gives CASSPRPGTDTQYF.

This chain links TRBV14 with TRBJ1-2; TRBD1 matches at 12 bases. The V segment lost 6 bases and the J segment 8 bases; nucleotides outside the gene matches: 16. The CDR3 length is 17 residues. CDR1 SGHDN and CDR2 FVKESK come from the germline V gene. CDR3 sequence (DNA): TGTGCCAGCAGGAAGGTTTTTCGGGACAGGGGGCCTCGGGGCTACACCTTC. Protein sequence: CASRKVFRDRGPRGYTF.

The chain recombines TRBV5-8 with TRBJ2-7; maybe TRBD2 (6 bases). CDR3 length equals 16 residues. V gave up 4 bases and J gave up 0 bases, with 17 bases separating them. CDR1 and CDR2 (germline): SGHTS, YDEGEE. DNA for the CDR3: TGTGCCAGCAGCGGGGGACTCTCACTGATCTCCTACGAGCAGTACTTC. Translation gives CASSGGLSLISYEQYF.

The gene calls are TRBV27 and TRBJ2-1; D ambiguous. The CDR3 loop spans 13 amino acids. V was pared by 4 bases and J by 5 bases, with 9 bases between. Looked up from germline, CDR1 is MNHEY and CDR2 is SMNVEV (reference sequence). The CDR3, as DNA: TGTGCCAGCAGTTACCAAGCCGACAATGAGCAGTTCTTC. Translating it yields CASSYQADNEQFF.

This chain uses TRBV25-1 with TRBJ1-4, with D unclear. V shed 2 bases and J shed 8 bases, with 12 bases lying between them. Germline CDR1 and CDR2: MGHDK and SYGVNS. CDR3 size: 14 residues. The CDR3 protein is CASSEVGTGEKLFF. In DNA form, the CDR3 reads TGTGCCAGCAGTGAAGTGGGTACGGGGGAAAAACTGTTTTTT.

V and J are TRBV4-1 and TRBJ2-1; 10 bases fit TRBD1. V shed 4 bases and J 8 bases; nucleotides not matched to a gene: 17. Germline-derived CDR1 and CDR2 are MGHRA and YSYEKL. CDR3 size: 18 residues. The CDR3 is CASSRGDGGQGIFHEQFF. In DNA, the CDR3 is TGCGCCAGCAGCCGGGGCGATGGGGGACAGGGGATTTTCCATGAGCAGTTCTTC.

J is TRBJ1-6 and V is TRBV2; 7 bases fit TRBD1. The length of the CDR3 is 15 residues. V trimming: 4 bases; J trimming: 9 bases; junction bases outside the gene matches: 9. Germline V gene data show CDR1 as SNHLY and CDR2 as FYNNEI. In nucleotides, the CDR3 is TGTGCCAGCAGTGGTGGCGGGACAGTCCGTTCACCCCTCCACTTT. This gives the protein CASSGGGTVRSPLHF.

This chain uses TRBV19 with TRBJ2-3; D gene ambiguous. Germline V gene lookup returns CDR1 LNHDA and CDR2 SQIVND (reference sequence). The CDR3 loop spans 17 amino acids. Trimming stripped 4 bases from V and 1 base from J, with 18 bases between. The CDR3 sequence: CASSTPRHSVGTDTQYF. Here the CDR3 DNA reads TGTGCCAGTAGTACTCCGAGACACTCAGTGGGCACAGATACGCAGTATTTT.

The V gene is TRBV6-2 or TRBV6-3, the J gene TRBJ2-6, with 7 bases that match TRBD1. Germline CDR1 is MNHEY and CDR2 is SVGEGT. The CDR3 contains 15 residues. V shed 2 bases and J 6 bases; nucleotides not matched to a gene: 4. Written as DNA, the CDR3 is TGTGCCAGCAGTTACCGAGGACAGGTGGCCAACGTCCTGACTTTC. This encodes CASSYRGQVANVLTF.

The chain recombines TRBV5-7 with TRBJ1-2; D remains ambiguous. TRBV5-7 is recorded as an ORF, its role being uncertain. The CDR3 spans 13 residues. The V end was cut by 4 bases, the J end by 3 bases, with 10 bases between. CDR3 DNA sequence: TGTGCCAGCAGCCCCCTCCGGGACTATGGCTACACCTTC. Translating gives CASSPLRDYGYTF.

V is TRBV6-5 and J is TRBJ1-3; D is perhaps TRBD1 (6 bases). The CDR3 covers 14 residues. CDR1 and CDR2 (germline): MNHEY, SVGAGI. The V gene lost 6 bases and the J gene lost 0 bases, with 9 bases spanning the gap. The CDR3, as DNA: TGTGCCAGCAGGAGGGGGACCTCTGGAAACACCATATATTTT. It translates to CASRRGTSGNTIYF.

This chain joins TRBV3-1 (or the pseudogene TRBV3-2) and TRBJ2-7; 8 bases are shared with TRBD2. CDR1 is LGHDT and CDR2 is YNNKEL in the germline V gene (reference sequence). The junction had 10 bases not matched to a gene; V was cut back by 2 bases and J by 7 bases. The CDR3 extends over 15 amino acids. In nucleotides, the CDR3 is TGTGCCAGCAGCCAATCCCACGGGGGGGTTTTTGAGCAGTACTTC. It yields the protein CASSQSHGGVFEQYF.

The chain is built from TRBV6-5 and TRBJ1-2; D unresolved. CDR3 length equals 13 residues. Trimming removed 6 bases from V and 4 bases from J, with 12 bases in between. Germline values: CDR1 MNHEY, CDR2 SVGAGI. This CDR3 is CASRPQLPYGYTF. In DNA form, the CDR3 reads TGTGCCAGCAGGCCTCAGTTGCCCTATGGCTACACCTTC.

This chain uses TRBV18 with TRBJ2-7; D not certain. CDR3 size: 12 residues. Trimming stripped 5 bases from V and 7 bases from J, with 12 bases between. The germline CDR1 and CDR2 sequences are KGHSH and LQKENI. The CDR3 protein is CASSRQEGEQYF. The CDR3 coding sequence is TGTGCCAGCTCAAGACAAGAAGGAGAGCAGTACTTC.

J is TRBJ2-7 and V is TRBV5-6; the D gene is possibly TRBD2 (5 bases). CDR1 and CDR2 (germline): SGHDT, YYEEEE. The CDR3 consists of 12 residues. V lost 4 bases to trimming and J lost 4 bases, with 9 bases between them. This CDR3 reads CASSRGGYEQYF. The CDR3 DNA follows: TGTGCCAGCAGCCGCGGAGGATACGAGCAGTACTTC.

V is TRBV7-8 and J is TRBJ2-7, with 11 bases lining up with TRBD1. Trimming cost V 4 bases and J 3 bases; bases outside gene matches: 5. Germline CDR1 is SGHVS and CDR2 is FQNEAQ. The CDR3 has 15 residues. The CDR3 reads CASSSGTGGIYEQYF. The CDR3 coding sequence is TGTGCCAGCAGCTCCGGGACAGGGGGAATCTACGAGCAGTACTTC.

The CDR3 sequence: CASRDRVAYNEQFF. The CDR3 nucleotides are TGTGCCAGCCGAGACAGGGTGGCCTACAATGAGCAGTTCTTC. V usage is TRBV2 and J usage is TRBJ2-1, with TRBD1 identical over 7 bases. The germline V gene has CDR1 SNHLY and CDR2 FYNNEI. The CDR3 spans 14 residues. V was clipped by 8 bases and J by 2 bases; unmatched bases: 6.

The sample holds a few counts of this clone. The chain links TRBV11-3 to TRBJ2-7; a weak D match, TRBD1 (6 bases). CDR3 length: 14 amino acids. Germline lookup yields CDR1 SGHNT and CDR2 YENEEA. V lost 0 bases to trimming and J lost 7 bases, with 13 bases between them. The CDR3 sequence: CASSLEARGGEQYF. CDR3 DNA: TGTGCCAGCAGCTTAGAGGCCAGGGGCGGAGAGCAGTACTTC.

The genes are TRBV5-1 and TRBJ2-3; D remains unclear. Trimming stripped 4 bases from V and 0 bases from J, with 9 bases between. CDR1 SGHRS and CDR2 YFSETQ come from the germline V gene. The CDR3 contains 14 residues. CDR3 sequence (DNA): TGCGCCAGCAGCCCCGACTCAAGCACAGATACGCAGTATTTT. It is translated as CASSPDSSTDTQYF.

The chain employs TRBV6-5 and TRBJ1-6; D might be TRBD1 (5 bases). Germline-derived CDR1 and CDR2 are MNHEY and SVGAGI. This CDR3 contains 13 residues. Deletions cut 6 bases from V and 10 bases from J, with 13 bases between. The CDR3 nucleotides are TGTGCCAGCAGGCTAAGGGGTAACTCACCCCTCCACTTT. It specifies CASRLRGNSPLHF.

The rearrangement uses TRBV4-3 and TRBJ2-4, with D tentatively TRBD2 (5 bases). Looked up from germline, CDR1 is LGHNA and CDR2 is YSLEER. The CDR3 covers 15 residues. Trimming removed 4 bases from V and 3 bases from J, with 13 bases in between. CDR3 sequence (DNA): TGCGCCAGCAGCCGGGAACTAGGAATCAAAAACATTCAGTACTTC. It specifies CASSRELGIKNIQYF.

This clone was detected once. The chain carries TRBV19 and TRBJ1-4, with D maybe TRBD1 (6 bases). V was clipped by 7 bases and J by 5 bases, with 14 bases between them. This CDR3 region has 14 residues. Germline V gene lookup returns CDR1 LNHDA and CDR2 SQIVND (reference sequence). This chain's CDR3 is CASIRQVHNEKLFF. CDR3 sequence (DNA): TGTGCCAGTATTAGACAGGTCCACAATGAAAAACTGTTTTTT.

The CDR3: CASSLVTGVDTQYF. The CDR3 nucleotides are TGTGCCAGCAGCTTAGTCACAGGGGTAGATACGCAGTATTTT. The J gene is TRBJ2-3, the V gene TRBV7-6; 7 bases match TRBD1. This CDR3 is built from 14 residues. Germline V gene sequence: CDR1 SGHVS, CDR2 FNYEAQ. V shed 1 base and J 5 bases; nucleotides not matched to a gene: 3.

The chain carries TRBV6-5 and TRBJ1-6, with 9 positions matching TRBD1. The CDR3 consists of 16 residues. Germline-derived CDR1 and CDR2 are MNHEY and SVGAGI. The V gene end was trimmed by 1 base and the J gene end by 8 bases; junction bases not matched to a gene: 6. The CDR3 DNA reads as TGTGCCAGCAGTTACTATGGGGACAGGGCGGATTCACCCCTCCACTTT. Residues: CASSYYGDRADSPLHF.

The chain recombines TRBV6-6 with TRBJ2-2; TRBD2 is a possible D gene (5 bases). Trimming pared 1 base from V and 2 bases from J, leaving 11 bases between. The CDR3 is made up of 16 amino acids. Germline CDR1 and CDR2: MNHNY and SVGAGI (reference sequence). Written as DNA, the CDR3 is TGTGCCAGCAGTTACTACGCTAGCCAAAACACCGGGGAGCTGTTTTTT. Residues: CASSYYASQNTGELFF.

Only a few counts were recorded for this clone. The chain is built from TRBV12-5 and TRBJ1-2, with D unresolved. Germline-derived CDR1 and CDR2 are LGHNT and FRNRAP. The CDR3 is made up of 15 amino acids. Trimming stripped 1 base from V and 2 bases from J, with 11 bases between. DNA of the CDR3: TGTGCTAGTGGTTTGGGAGGGATCGGCAACTATGGCTACACCTTC. This gives the protein CASGLGGIGNYGYTF. Looking up the rest from reference TRBV12-5 and TRBJ1-2 gives the full variable domain: DARVTQTPRHKVTEMGQEVTMRCQPILGHNTVFWYRQTMMQGLELLAYFRNRAPLDDSGMPKDRFSAEMPDATLATLKIQPSEPRDSAVYFCASGLGGIGNYGYTFGSGTRLTVV.